This TCR beta chain was captured in a study of shared clonotypes between healthy human individuals (dated by TCRdb to the early 2020s). With regard to the full study: A few men and a couple of women, aged 18 to 49 years, made up the cohort. To increase sequencing depth and limit assay-specific biases, TCR repertoire library preparation and sequencing were carried out by different laboratories using diverse techniques. To estimate repertoire size and how much clonotype sharing occurs between individuals, the study deeply sequenced the blood TCR repertoires of five or six healthy adults. Per donor, three plates each were used for CD4 naive and CD4 memory, two for CD8 naive, and one for CD8 memory. Leukapheresis yielded between about 0.94 and 8.9 billion PBMCs per donor.

The CDR3 has 14 amino acids, counting the end cysteine and phenylalanine. This entry keeps only the CDR3 DNA: 42 bases, framed from base 1. The germline V gene (reference sequence) provides CDR1 LNHDA and CDR2 SQIVND. At the junction V is shortened by 5 bases and J by 0 bases; bases outside the gene matches: 2. Findings and caveats that apply to the study as a whole: Rarefaction of sorted-subset datasets indicated incomplete sequencing despite the large sequencing depth. The genetic and exposure-history diversity represented was limited by the small number of donors. Compared with non-shared clonotypes, the clonotypes found in all four sorted-subset donors had higher generation probabilities. Larger estimated clonotype richness was generally found for naive subsets than for memory subsets. Pairwise subsampling indicated that sequencing depth was expected to affect the degree of clonotype sharing among donors. Only blood was sampled, and tissue TCR repertoires likely differ from those in blood. Sharing across a few donors was observed for approximately 5% of naive CD4, over 3% of naive CD8, 2% to 2.5% of memory CD4, and less than 0.45% of memory CD8 clonotypes.

The donors were healthy, HIV-negative adults who had no recently reported acute infections or vaccinations. Only Caucasian adults living in Nashville, Tennessee, USA were represented among the donors. Magnetic negative selection was used to enrich CD4+ T cells, after which naive cells were positively selected on CD45RA and the negative fraction became the memory subset. Blood was collected by leukapheresis, and PBMCs were isolated by Ficoll-Histopaque density gradient centrifugation and then cryopreserved in liquid nitrogen vapor phase. Analytical flow cytometry was used to check the purity and quantity of each magnetically sorted T cell population. Genomic DNA was isolated from each sorted fraction and quantified by UV absorbance on a Nanodrop 2000c. Using the deep immunoSEQ assay, multiplex PCR amplified TCR CDR3 regions from genomic DNA. Extracted genomic DNA from each cell subset was distributed evenly across all wells of several immunoSEQ 96-well plates, and each plate was treated as a replicate. For sorted subsets, about 200 ng genomic DNA, equal to tens of thousands of T cell genomes, was loaded into each replicate PCR. Purified libraries were quantified with a Qubit 3.0 fluorometer, sized on a Bioanalyzer 2100, and re-quantified with the KAPA Library Quantification kit. Every immunoSEQ 96-well plate was sequenced on a dedicated single-read 150-cycle Illumina NextSeq 550 flow cell. The study's own analysis went as follows. Because the immunoSEQ output included only junctional sequences and no quality scores, the filtering could not be the same as the filtering used for full-length reads. Sequences were annotated with PyIR, a Python wrapper for IgBLAST v1.9, using IMGT germline references to assign V/J genes and CDR3. Reads were filtered out if the reads had weak V/J assignments (E-value above 1e-6), no CDR3, stop codons, out-of-frame junctions, or ambiguous translated residues. A V3J clonotype was defined by an identical inferred V gene, J gene, and CDR3 amino acid sequence. Percentage overlap between repertoires was computed as shared unique clonotypes divided by the size of the smaller repertoire. Richness of each repertoire was evaluated using RTK rarefaction, the Chao1 estimator, and Recon v2.1 estimates of unobserved clonotypes. For all TCRbeta clonotypes obtained by the gDNA method from a handful of donors, generation probabilities were computed with OLGA. TCRdb re-hosts the immuneACCESS table, in-frame sequences only. Its copies lack some clones; in the studies checked, an unresolved V gene accounts for under half of them, and the cause for the rest is not known. V and J calls and clone size follow that table, whereas D and trimming were derived from the DNA. Across this sample there are over a million clones, with roughly 96% seen only once. Over 1% of the sample is in the top ten clones.

This clone has just one count. This receptor's antigen is unknown. The input lacks base qualities; no much larger clone sits a single base away. The sample carries other DNA sequences with the same CDR3. The sequence links TRBV19 to TRBJ2-3, and 7 junction bases match TRBD2. The specimen was naive CD4+ T cells sorted from blood. Per the publication, the cell subset or site label means: CD45RA+ positively selected. This sequence was found in a man between 25 and 39 years old in good health. At the DNA level, the sequence is TGTGCCAGTAGTTTTAGCGGGAGCACAGATACGCAGTATTTT. Translated, this gives CASSFSGSTDTQYF.